The T cell receptor (beta chain) under discussion was sequenced for a study of shared clonotypes between healthy human individuals. V was pared by 3 bases and J by 6 bases, with 10 bases between. Germline assignment: CDR1 SGDLS and CDR2 YYNGEE. This CDR3 contains 13 residues. Turning to this clone: Its antigen is as yet unknown.

General study results and limits: Non-shared clonotypes were found to have lower generation probabilities than the clonotypes that were shared by all four of the sorted-subset donors.

The table came from immunoSEQ multiplex PCR; TCRdb's copy has only in-frame clones and leaves some out. The repertoire holds over a million clones, with about four fifths as singletons. Source material: memory CD4+ T cells from PBMCs. Documented subset: CD45RA-negative fraction. The chain combines TRBV9 with TRBJ2-1; D may be TRBD1 (5 bases). The TCR originated in a man aged 18 to 30 in good health. Some clones in this sample may be carry-over from other donors' samples. The CDR3, as DNA: TGTGCCAGCAGCGGACAGAGCCTCAATGAGCAGTTCTTC. Amino acids: CASSGQSLNEQFF.